These 29 T cell receptor beta chains originate from one sample sequenced in a study of T-cell reconstitution after alpha-beta-depleted transplantation in children. Construction of the TCRbeta library involved unique molecular identifiers. Using its own MiXCR run on the PCR reads, TCRdb lists one record per CDR3 protein. The data show nearly 400,000 distinct CDR3 sequences, roughly 22% seen once. The input for sequencing was PBMCs from the stem cell graft donor, taken from the stem cell graft. These receptors all stem from a human donor who donated a stem cell graft to a child with acute myeloid leukemia.

The CDR3 region is CASSLEGRVIDEQYF. The CDR3 DNA is TGCGCCAGCAGCTTGGAGGGCAGGGTTATAGACGAGCAGTACTTC. This chain links TRBV5-1 with TRBJ2-7; maybe TRBD1 (5 bases). Trimming shortened V by 0 bases and J by 5 bases, and 15 bases separated the two germline ends. The CDR3 is 15 residues long. Germline V lookup: CDR1 SGHRS, CDR2 YFSETQ.

The chain has TRBV12-3 or TRBV12-4 and TRBJ2-7, with TRBD2 identical over 11 bases. The V segment lost 6 bases and the J segment 5 bases; nucleotides outside the gene matches: 9. This CDR3 comprises 15 residues. CDR3 residues: CASSPLAGGFDEQYF. The CDR3 DNA reads as TGTGCCAGCAGCCCCCTAGCGGGAGGCTTCGACGAGCAGTACTTC.

The sample holds a few counts of this clonotype. The V and J genes are TRBV7-9 and TRBJ2-7; D is unresolved. Germline CDR1 reads SEHNR; CDR2 reads FQNEAQ (reference sequence). CDR3 length equals 13 residues. V was cut by 7 bases and J by 3 bases, with 13 bases left in between. Here the CDR3 DNA reads TGTGCCAGCACCCGGGCGGAGATCTACGAGCAGTACTTC. It specifies CASTRAEIYEQYF.

The table lists this clonotype with many counts. The rearrangement links TRBV20-1 to TRBJ2-7; no firm D call. The CDR3 runs 13 residues. V was cut by 3 bases and J by 6 bases, with 15 bases left in between. From germline, CDR1 is DFQATT and CDR2 SNEGSKA (reference sequence). CDR3 sequence (DNA): TGCAGTGCTAGTAGACCGTCAGTCGGCGAGCAGTACTTC. Translation: CSASRPSVGEQYF.

This clonotype came up a few times. This chain links TRBV25-1 with TRBJ2-1, with D uncertain. Germline V CDR1 and CDR2: MGHDK, SYGVNS. The CDR3 loop spans 10 amino acids. V lost 6 bases and J 8 bases, leaving 5 bases between the germline ends. CDR3 DNA: TGTGCCAGCAGCCGCGATGAGCAGTTCTTC. As protein: CASSRDEQFF.

The table lists this clonotype with a few counts. The chain links TRBV25-1 to TRBJ2-1, with 8 bases fitting TRBD1. The ends lost 5 bases at V and 5 bases at J; junction bases unmatched: 8. Germline V gene sequence: CDR1 MGHDK, CDR2 SYGVNS. This CDR3 has 15 amino acids. CDR3 amino acids: CASSQARGQDNEQFF. CDR3 nucleotide sequence: TGTGCCAGCAGTCAGGCCAGGGGGCAAGACAATGAGCAGTTCTTC.

This chain joins TRBV25-1 and TRBJ2-2; the D is unclear. V lost 3 bases and J lost 5, with 10 bases in between. Germline CDR1 MGHDK, CDR2 SYGVNS. The CDR3 contains 14 residues. The CDR3 spells CASSDGLSTGELFF. CDR3 nucleotides: TGTGCCAGCAGTGACGGGCTATCTACCGGGGAGCTGTTTTTT.

This clonotype was found a few times. The rearrangement uses TRBV12-3 or TRBV12-4 and TRBJ1-1; D call uncertain. This CDR3 spans 14 amino acids. Trimming stripped 7 bases from V and 4 bases from J, with 16 bases between. The DNA for the CDR3 is TGTGCCAGCATTAATCTCGGGTTGGTCACTGAAGCTTTCTTT. It codes for CASINLGLVTEAFF.

This clonotype has only one observation. The chain carries TRBV20-1 and TRBJ2-7; TRBD2 matches 11 bases. Germline V CDR1 and CDR2: DFQATT, SNEGSKA (reference sequence). Unmatched junction bases numbered 10, after V lost 5 bases and J lost 4 bases. The CDR3 consists of 15 residues. The CDR3 reads CSASSPSGRRYEQYF. The DNA for the CDR3 is TGCAGTGCTTCTTCACCTAGCGGGAGGAGGTACGAGCAGTACTTC.

The chain recombines TRBV29-1 with TRBJ1-1, with 9 bases fitting TRBD1. Looked up from germline, CDR1 is SQVTM and CDR2 is ANQGSEA. V gave up 7 bases and J gave up 1 base; unmatched junction bases: 4. This CDR3 contains 13 residues. CDR3 loop: CSDATGGNTEAFF. DNA of the CDR3: TGCAGCGATGCGACAGGGGGGAACACTGAAGCTTTCTTT.

The chain recombines TRBV12-3 or TRBV12-4 with TRBJ2-2; D may correspond to TRBD1 or TRBD2 (5 bases each). The CDR3 consists of 15 residues. The V gene lost 2 bases and the J gene lost 5 bases, with 12 bases spanning the gap. CDR3 DNA sequence: TGTGCCAGCAGTTTATTGGCAGGGACGACCGGGGAGCTGTTTTTT. Translated, it gives CASSLLAGTTGELFF.

This clonotype was observed a handful of times. This rearrangement joins TRBV7-6 to TRBJ2-7; TRBD2 might be the D (6 bases). Trimming stripped 3 bases from V and 6 bases from J, with 18 bases between. Germline values: CDR1 SGHVS, CDR2 FNYEAQ. This CDR3 comprises 15 residues. The CDR3 is CASSFLEGGTGEQYF. The CDR3 nucleotides are TGTGCCAGCAGCTTTCTTGAAGGCGGGACGGGCGAGCAGTACTTC.

The chain couples TRBV4-1 to TRBJ2-5; no firm D call. Per the germline V gene, CDR1 is MGHRA and CDR2 is YSYEKL. CDR3 size: 16 residues. Trimming pared 0 bases from V and 0 bases from J, leaving 11 bases between. DNA of the CDR3: TGCGCCAGCAGCCAAGATGTGGATTTGTACCAAGAGACCCAGTACTTC. This translates into CASSQDVDLYQETQYF.

The table lists this clonotype with many counts. The chain joins TRBV20-1 to TRBJ1-1, with D uncertain. The CDR3 is 13 residues long. The germline CDR1 and CDR2 sequences are DFQATT and SNEGSKA (reference sequence). V was shortened by 4 bases and J by 1 base, with 10 bases between the two germline ends. DNA for the CDR3: TGCAGTGCTATCGAGGTTGGGAACACTGAAGCTTTCTTT. Translating it yields CSAIEVGNTEAFF.

The V and J genes are TRBV9 and TRBJ2-7; 8 bases line up with TRBD1. Germline V CDR1 and CDR2: SGDLS, YYNGEE. The V gene end was trimmed by 0 bases and the J gene end by 7 bases; junction bases not matched to a gene: 9. The CDR3 is made up of 15 amino acids. The CDR3 region is CASSVDPGGTGEQYF. The CDR3 coding sequence is TGTGCCAGCAGCGTAGACCCTGGCGGGACAGGAGAGCAGTACTTC.

This clonotype was observed a few times. The V gene is TRBV7-2, the J gene TRBJ2-1; 8 bases line up with TRBD2. V trimming: 5 bases; J trimming: 5 bases; junction bases outside the gene matches: 8. The length of the CDR3 is 15 residues. Per the germline V gene, CDR1 is SGHTA and CDR2 is FQGNSA. The CDR3 spells CASSAWTSRNNEQFF. The CDR3 DNA is TGTGCCAGCAGCGCCTGGACTAGCCGAAACAATGAGCAGTTCTTC.

CDR3 DNA: TGTGCCACCAGTGCTCGGGACAGGGGGACTGGGGCCAACGTCCTGACTTTC. It specifies CATSARDRGTGANVLTF. The gene calls are TRBV24-1 and TRBJ2-6, with 11 nucleotides matching TRBD1. Germline assignment: CDR1 KGHDR and CDR2 SFDVKD. Trimming cost V 5 bases and J 2 bases; bases outside gene matches: 4. The CDR3 is 17 residues long.

The chain employs TRBV13 and TRBJ2-6; D is perhaps TRBD1 (7 bases). The V gene's germline CDR1 is PRHDT and CDR2 FYEKMQ (reference sequence). Trimming took off 4 bases at V and 0 bases at J, with 22 bases between the two ends. The CDR3 is made up of 20 amino acids. The CDR3 here is CASSSPRRQGGLSGANVLTF. In nucleotides, the CDR3 is TGTGCCAGCAGCTCACCCCGGAGACAGGGAGGTCTCTCTGGGGCCAACGTCCTGACTTTC.

This chain uses TRBV2 with TRBJ2-7, with D unresolved. The V end was cut by 1 base, the J end by 4 bases, with 11 bases between. The CDR3 consists of 14 residues. In germline, CDR1 is SNHLY, CDR2 FYNNEI. Here the CDR3 DNA reads TGTGCCAGCAGTGAAGGGTGGCAGATATACGAGCAGTACTTC. It yields the protein CASSEGWQIYEQYF.

The V gene is TRBV10-2, the J gene TRBJ1-5; 7 bases map to TRBD1. V lost 3 bases, J lost 3 bases, and 5 bases stayed unmatched. This CDR3 spans 15 amino acids. Germline loops: CDR1 WSHSY, CDR2 SAAADI. The CDR3 is CASSEFGQVNQPQHF. In DNA form, the CDR3 reads TGCGCCAGCAGTGAATTCGGACAGGTCAATCAGCCCCAGCATTTT.

The rearrangement uses TRBV7-9 and TRBJ2-1, with 8 bases identical to TRBD2. Germline V CDR1 and CDR2: SEHNR, FQNEAQ (reference sequence). This CDR3 has 15 amino acids. Trimming took 4 bases from V and 3 from J; bases not matched to a gene: 5. CDR3: CASSSLAAGYNEQFF. CDR3 in DNA: TGTGCCAGCAGCTCACTAGCGGCGGGCTACAATGAGCAGTTCTTC.

J is TRBJ2-3 and V is TRBV10-2; 8 nucleotides line up with TRBD2. The germline gives CDR1 WSHSY, CDR2 SAAADI. V shed 6 bases, J shed 4 bases, and the junction held 9 bases outside the gene matches. The CDR3 has 15 residues. The CDR3 reads CASSPSGSISDTQYF. CDR3 nucleotide sequence: TGCGCCAGCAGCCCCAGCGGGAGTATTTCAGATACGCAGTATTTT.

This clonotype was picked up many times. CDR3 loop: CASSFGSDTDTQYF. The CDR3 DNA sequence: TGTGCCAGCAGCTTCGGATCGGACACAGATACGCAGTATTTT. The gene calls are TRBV7-2 and TRBJ2-3, with unresolved D. Germline V gives CDR1 SGHTA, CDR2 FQGNSA. V dropped 3 bases and J dropped 2 bases, with 9 bases sitting between them. The CDR3 totals 14 residues.

This clonotype appeared a single time. The chain uses TRBV12-3 or TRBV12-4 and TRBJ1-1, with D possibly TRBD1 on 5 matching bases. V lost 7 bases, J lost 7 bases, and 16 bases lay in between. The CDR3 totals 13 residues. CDR3 protein: CASTRRQFLEAFF. For the CDR3, the DNA is TGTGCCAGCACCAGGAGACAGTTTCTTGAAGCTTTCTTT.

CDR3 in amino acids: CASSEPNRIQGVWNGYTF. CDR3 DNA: TGTGCCAGCAGTGAACCGAACCGAATACAGGGAGTATGGAATGGCTACACCTTC. The rearrangement links TRBV6-1 to TRBJ1-2; the D gene is possibly TRBD1 (6 bases). Germline CDR1 MNHNS, CDR2 SASEGT. V dropped 2 bases and J dropped 6 bases, with 25 bases sitting between them. The length of the CDR3 is 18 residues.

This clonotype was counted between two and nine times. The gene calls are TRBV4-3 and TRBJ2-5; TRBD1 aligns across 8 bases. CDR1 LGHNA and CDR2 YSLEER come from the germline V gene. CDR3 size: 19 residues. V was pared by 4 bases and J by 1 base, with 17 bases of the junction left unmatched. The CDR3 DNA follows: TGCGCCAGCAGCCCATATGGACAGGGAAGGATCACACCCCAAGAGACCCAGTACTTC. This codes for CASSPYGQGRITPQETQYF.

The chain uses TRBV15 and TRBJ2-3; TRBD2 agrees at 14 bases. The CDR3 spans 16 residues. The J segment lost 3 bases and the V segment lost 7 bases, leaving 6 bases of the junction unmatched. CDR1 LNHNV and CDR2 YYDKDF come from the germline V gene (reference sequence). The CDR3: CATIPGTSGSTDTQYF. In DNA form, the CDR3 reads TGTGCCACCATCCCCGGGACTAGCGGGAGTACAGATACGCAGTATTTT. Full variable domain (missing parts from reference TRBV15 and TRBJ2-3): DAMVIQNPRYQVTQFGKPVTLSCSQTLNHNVMYWYQQKSSQAPKLLFHYYDKDFNNEADTPDNFQSRRPNTSFCFLDIRSPGLGDTAMYLCATIPGTSGSTDTQYFGPGTRLTVL.

The chain employs TRBV20-1 and TRBJ2-1; 11 positions agree with TRBD2. The CDR3 is 14 residues long. The ends lost 7 bases at V and 10 bases at J; junction bases unmatched: 12. Germline V gives CDR1 DFQATT, CDR2 SNEGSKA (reference sequence). CDR3 loop: CSGATSGTLGEQFF. In DNA, the CDR3 is TGCAGTGGGGCGACTAGCGGGACGCTGGGGGAGCAGTTCTTC.

This clonotype turned up a few times. This chain uses TRBV12-3 or TRBV12-4 with TRBJ1-4, with D tentatively TRBD1 (5 bases). CDR3 length equals 13 residues. The germline V and J ends were trimmed by 5 bases and 8 bases, with 12 bases remaining between them. The CDR3 sequence: CASSLSGVEKLFF. The DNA of the CDR3 is TGTGCCAGCAGTCTTTCGGGGGTCGAAAAACTGTTTTTT.